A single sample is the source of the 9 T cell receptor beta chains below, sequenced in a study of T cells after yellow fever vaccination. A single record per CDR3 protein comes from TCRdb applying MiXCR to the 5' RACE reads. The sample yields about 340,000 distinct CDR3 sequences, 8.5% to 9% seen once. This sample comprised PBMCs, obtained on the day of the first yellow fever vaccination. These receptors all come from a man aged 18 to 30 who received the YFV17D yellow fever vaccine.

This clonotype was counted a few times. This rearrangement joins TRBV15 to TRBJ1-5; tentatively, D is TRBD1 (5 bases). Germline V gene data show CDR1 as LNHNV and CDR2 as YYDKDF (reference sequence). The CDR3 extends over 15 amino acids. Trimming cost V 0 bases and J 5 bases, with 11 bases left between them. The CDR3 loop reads CATSRDSPGYQPQHF. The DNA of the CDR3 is TGTGCCACCAGCAGAGATTCCCCAGGGTATCAGCCCCAGCATTTT.

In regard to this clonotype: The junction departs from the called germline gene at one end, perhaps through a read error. Here the CDR3 reads CACSLTSGSYNEQFF. CDR3 nucleotides: TGTGCCTGCAGCTTGACTAGCGGTTCCTACAATGAGCAGTTCTTC. The V and J genes are TRBV7-9 and TRBJ2-1; 9 bases align to TRBD2. Germline V lookup: CDR1 SEHNR, CDR2 FQNEAQ (reference sequence). The CDR3 totals 15 residues.

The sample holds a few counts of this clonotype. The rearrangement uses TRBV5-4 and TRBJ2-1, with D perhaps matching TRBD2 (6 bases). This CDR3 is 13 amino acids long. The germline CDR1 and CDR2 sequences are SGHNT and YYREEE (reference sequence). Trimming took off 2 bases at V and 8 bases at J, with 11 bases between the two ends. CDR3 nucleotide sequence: TGTGCCAGCAGCTTCCCGCGGGGCGATGAGCAGTTCTTC. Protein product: CASSFPRGDEQFF.

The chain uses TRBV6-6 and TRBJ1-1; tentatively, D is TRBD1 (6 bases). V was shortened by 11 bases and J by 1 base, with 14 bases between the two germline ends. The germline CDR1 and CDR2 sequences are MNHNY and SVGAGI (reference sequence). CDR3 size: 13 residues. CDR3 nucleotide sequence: TGTGCCTCGCCACAGGGTACGAACACTGAAGCTTTCTTT. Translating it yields CASPQGTNTEAFF.

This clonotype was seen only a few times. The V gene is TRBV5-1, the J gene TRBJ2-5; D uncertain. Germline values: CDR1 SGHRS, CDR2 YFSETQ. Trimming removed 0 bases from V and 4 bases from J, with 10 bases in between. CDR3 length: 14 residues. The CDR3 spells CASSLGFSSETQYF. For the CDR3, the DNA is TGCGCCAGCAGCTTGGGGTTTTCATCAGAGACCCAGTACTTC.

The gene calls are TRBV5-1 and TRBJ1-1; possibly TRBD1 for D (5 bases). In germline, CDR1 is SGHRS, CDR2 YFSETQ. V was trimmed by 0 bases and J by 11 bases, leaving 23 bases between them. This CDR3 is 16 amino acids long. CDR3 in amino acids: CASSLAPTGTSPQAFF. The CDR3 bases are TGCGCCAGCAGCTTGGCCCCGACTGGGACCTCACCTCAGGCTTTCTTT. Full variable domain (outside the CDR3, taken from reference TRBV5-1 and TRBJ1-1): KAGVTQTPRYLIKTRGQQVTLSCSPISGHRSVSWYQQTPGQGLQFLFEYFSETQRNKGNFPGRFSGRQFSNSRSEMNVSTLELGDSALYLCASSLAPTGTSPQAFFGQGTRLTVV.

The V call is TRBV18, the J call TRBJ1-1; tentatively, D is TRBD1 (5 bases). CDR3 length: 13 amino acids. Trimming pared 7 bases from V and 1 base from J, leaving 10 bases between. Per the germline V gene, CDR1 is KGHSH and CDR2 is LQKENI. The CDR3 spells CASLPTENTEAFF. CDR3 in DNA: TGTGCCAGCTTACCGACAGAGAACACTGAAGCTTTCTTT.

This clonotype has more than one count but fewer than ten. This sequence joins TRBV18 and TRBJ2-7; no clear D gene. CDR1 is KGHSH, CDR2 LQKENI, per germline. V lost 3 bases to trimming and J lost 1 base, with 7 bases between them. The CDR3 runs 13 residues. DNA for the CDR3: TGTGCCAGCTCACCGTTGGAGTCCTACGAGCAGTACTTC. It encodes CASSPLESYEQYF.

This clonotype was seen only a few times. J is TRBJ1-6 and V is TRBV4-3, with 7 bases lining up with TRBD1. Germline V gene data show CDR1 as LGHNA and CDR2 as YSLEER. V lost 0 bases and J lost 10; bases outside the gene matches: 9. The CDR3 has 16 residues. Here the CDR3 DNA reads TGCGCCAGCAGCCAAGACCAGACAGGGTCAGGATCACCCCTCCACTTT. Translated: CASSQDQTGSGSPLHF.